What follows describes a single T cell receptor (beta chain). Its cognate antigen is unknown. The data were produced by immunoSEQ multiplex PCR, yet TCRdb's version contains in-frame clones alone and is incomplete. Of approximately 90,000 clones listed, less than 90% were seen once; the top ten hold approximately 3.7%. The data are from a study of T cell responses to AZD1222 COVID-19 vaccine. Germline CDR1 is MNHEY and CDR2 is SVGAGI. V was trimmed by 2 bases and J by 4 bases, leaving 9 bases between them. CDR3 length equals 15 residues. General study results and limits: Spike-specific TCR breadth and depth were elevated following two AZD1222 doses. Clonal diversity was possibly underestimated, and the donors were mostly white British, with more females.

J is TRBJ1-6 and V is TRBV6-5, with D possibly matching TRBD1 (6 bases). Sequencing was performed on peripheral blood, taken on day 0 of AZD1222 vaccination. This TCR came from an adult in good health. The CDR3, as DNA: TGTGCCAGCAGTTACGCGGGACATTATAATTCACCCCTCCACTTT. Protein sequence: CASSYAGHYNSPLHF.